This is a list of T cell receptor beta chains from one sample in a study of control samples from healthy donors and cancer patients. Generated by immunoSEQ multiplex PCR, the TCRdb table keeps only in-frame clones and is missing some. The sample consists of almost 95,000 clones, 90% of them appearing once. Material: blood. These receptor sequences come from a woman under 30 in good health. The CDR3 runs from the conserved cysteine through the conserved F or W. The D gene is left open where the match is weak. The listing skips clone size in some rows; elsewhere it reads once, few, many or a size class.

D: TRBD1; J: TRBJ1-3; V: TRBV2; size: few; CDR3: CSDRGDGNTIYF; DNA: TGCTCGGACAGGGGGGATGGAAACACCATATATTTT
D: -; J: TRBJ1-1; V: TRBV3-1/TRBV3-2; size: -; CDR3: CASSPLSGENTEAFF; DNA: TGTGCCAGCAGCCCCCTCTCGGGGGAGAACACTGAAGCTTTCTTT
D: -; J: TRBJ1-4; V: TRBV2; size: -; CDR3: CATKKSTNEKLFF; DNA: TGTGCCACCAAAAAATCAACTAATGAAAAACTGTTTTTT
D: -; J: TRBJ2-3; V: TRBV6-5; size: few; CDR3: CASKDRLGTDTQYF; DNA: TGTGCCAGCAAAGACAGATTAGGGACAGATACGCAGTATTTT
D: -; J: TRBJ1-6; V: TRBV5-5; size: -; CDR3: CASSLARANSPLHF; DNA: TGTGCCAGCAGCTTGGCCAGGGCAAATTCACCCCTCCACTTT
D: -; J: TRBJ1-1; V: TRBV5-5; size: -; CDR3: CASSLTAVNTEAFF; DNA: TGTGCCAGCAGCTTGACAGCCGTTAACACTGAAGCTTTCTTT
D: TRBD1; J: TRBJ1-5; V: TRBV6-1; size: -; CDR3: CASSEEGGINQPQHF; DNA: TGTGCCAGCAGTGAAGAAGGGGGCATCAATCAGCCCCAGCATTTT
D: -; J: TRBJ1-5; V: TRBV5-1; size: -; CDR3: CASSYLPQGNSNQPQHF; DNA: TGCGCCAGCAGCTACCTCCCTCAGGGAAATAGCAATCAGCCCCAGCATTTT
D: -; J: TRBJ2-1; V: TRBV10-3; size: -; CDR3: CAISGDANNEQFF; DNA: TGTGCCATCAGTGGGGACGCCAACAATGAGCAGTTCTTC
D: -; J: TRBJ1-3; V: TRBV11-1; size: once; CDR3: CASSLEPSGNTIYF; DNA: TGTGCCAGCAGCTTAGAGCCCTCTGGAAACACCATATATTTT
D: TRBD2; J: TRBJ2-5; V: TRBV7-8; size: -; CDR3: CASSLVPAGAGETQYF; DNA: TGTGCCAGCAGCTTAGTACCAGCGGGGGCCGGGGAGACCCAGTACTTC
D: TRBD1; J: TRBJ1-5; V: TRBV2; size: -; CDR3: CASRSTGESNQPQHF; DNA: TGTGCCAGCAGGTCGACAGGGGAAAGCAATCAGCCCCAGCATTTT
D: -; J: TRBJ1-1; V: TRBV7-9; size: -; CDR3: CASSLFGPAYTEAFF; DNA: TGTGCCAGCAGCTTATTTGGGCCTGCGTACACTGAAGCTTTCTTT
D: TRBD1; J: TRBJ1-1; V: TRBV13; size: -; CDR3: CASSSGAGGDIAFF; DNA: TGTGCCAGCAGCTCCGGTGCAGGGGGTGACATAGCTTTCTTT
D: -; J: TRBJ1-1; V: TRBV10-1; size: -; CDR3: CASSEQAGMTEAFF; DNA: TGCGCCAGCAGTGAGCAGGCAGGGATGACTGAAGCTTTCTTT
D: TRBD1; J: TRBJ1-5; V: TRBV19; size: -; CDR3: CASSRETGVNNQPQHF; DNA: TGTGCCAGTAGTAGGGAGACAGGGGTAAACAATCAGCCCCAGCATTTT
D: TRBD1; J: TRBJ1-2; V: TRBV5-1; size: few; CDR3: CASSFWTGKDGYTF; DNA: TGCGCCAGCAGCTTCTGGACAGGGAAGGATGGCTACACCTTC
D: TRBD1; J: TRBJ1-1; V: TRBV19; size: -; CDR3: CASTRTGGNTEAFF; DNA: TGTGCCAGTACTCGGACAGGGGGAAACACTGAAGCTTTCTTT
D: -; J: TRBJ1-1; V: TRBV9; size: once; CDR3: CASSVSEGVITEAFF; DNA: TGTGCCAGCAGCGTATCGGAGGGCGTTATCACTGAAGCTTTCTTT
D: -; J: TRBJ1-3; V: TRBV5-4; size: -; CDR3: CASSPMSSGGSGNTIYF; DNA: TGTGCCAGCAGCCCCATGTCTTCCGGGGGCTCCGGAAACACCATATATTTT
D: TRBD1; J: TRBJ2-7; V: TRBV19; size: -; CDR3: CASSMGYRGAYEQYF; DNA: TGTGCCAGTAGTATGGGATACAGGGGCGCCTACGAGCAGTACTTC
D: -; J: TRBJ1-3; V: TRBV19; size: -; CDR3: CASSMGKGFSGNTIYF; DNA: TGTGCCAGTAGTATGGGAAAGGGGTTTTCGGGAAACACCATATATTTT
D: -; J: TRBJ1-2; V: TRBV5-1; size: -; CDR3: CASSLGEVLYGYTF; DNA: TGCGCCAGCAGCTTGGGGGAGGTACTCTATGGCTACACCTTC
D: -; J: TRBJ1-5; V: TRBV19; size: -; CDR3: CASSILTGHNNQPQHF; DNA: TGTGCCAGTAGTATATTGACAGGCCACAACAATCAGCCCCAGCATTTT
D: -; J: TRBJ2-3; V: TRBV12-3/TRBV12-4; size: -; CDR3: CASSFGGTDTQYF; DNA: TGTGCCAGCAGTTTTGGGGGCACAGATACGCAGTATTTT
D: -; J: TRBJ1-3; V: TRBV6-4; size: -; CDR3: CATPLGPSGNTIYF; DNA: TGTGCCACCCCATTGGGGCCCTCTGGAAACACCATATATTTT
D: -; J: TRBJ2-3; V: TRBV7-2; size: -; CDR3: CASSLQSGIFVTDTQYF; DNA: TGTGCCAGCAGCTTACAATCGGGAATTTTTGTGACAGATACGCAGTATTTT
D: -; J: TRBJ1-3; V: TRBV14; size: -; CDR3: CASSLYSQGRNTIYF; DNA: TGTGCCAGCAGCCTTTACAGCCAGGGGAGAAACACCATATATTTT
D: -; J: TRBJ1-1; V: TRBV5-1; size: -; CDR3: CASSLQGWNTEAFF; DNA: TGCGCCAGCAGCTTACAGGGTTGGAACACTGAAGCTTTCTTT
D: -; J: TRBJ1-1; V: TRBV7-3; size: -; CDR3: CASSAANTEAFF; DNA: TGTGCCAGCAGCGCGGCTAACACTGAAGCTTTCTTT
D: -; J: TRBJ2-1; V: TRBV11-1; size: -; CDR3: CASSYSGAINEQFF; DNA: TGTGCCAGCAGCTATTCGGGAGCCATCAATGAGCAGTTCTTC
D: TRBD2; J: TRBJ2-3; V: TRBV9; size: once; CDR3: CASSGGEAGVMGDTQYF; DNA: TGTGCCAGCAGCGGAGGGGAAGCGGGGGTAATGGGAGATACGCAGTATTTT
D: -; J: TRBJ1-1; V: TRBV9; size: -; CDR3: CASSVDVTNTEAFF; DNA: TGTGCCAGCAGCGTTGATGTCACAAACACTGAAGCTTTCTTT
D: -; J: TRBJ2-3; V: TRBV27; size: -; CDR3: CASKGGGTDTQYF; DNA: TGTGCCAGCAAGGGCGGGGGCACAGATACGCAGTATTTT
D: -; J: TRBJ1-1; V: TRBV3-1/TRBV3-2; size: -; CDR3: CASSPTGGPVGTEAFF; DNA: TGTGCCAGCAGCCCCACGGGAGGACCGGTTGGCACTGAAGCTTTCTTT
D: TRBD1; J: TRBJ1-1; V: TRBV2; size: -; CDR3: CASSQDRGLDTEAFF; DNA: TGTGCCAGCAGTCAAGACAGGGGTTTGGACACTGAAGCTTTCTTT
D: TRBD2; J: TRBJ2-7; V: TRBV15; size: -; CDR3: CATSRDGGGSSYEQYF; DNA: TGTGCCACCAGCAGAGATGGCGGGGGGAGCTCCTACGAGCAGTACTTC
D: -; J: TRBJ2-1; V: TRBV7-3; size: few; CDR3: CASSLIGLGEGEQFF; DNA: TGTGCCAGCAGCTTAATCGGTCTAGGAGAAGGTGAGCAGTTCTTC
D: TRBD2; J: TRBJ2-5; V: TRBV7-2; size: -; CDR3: CASSLALGSGGKETQYF; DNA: TGTGCCAGCAGCTTAGCGCTAGGCAGCGGGGGGAAAGAGACCCAGTACTTC
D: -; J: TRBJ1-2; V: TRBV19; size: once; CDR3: CASRFGSNYGYTF; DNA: TGTGCCAGTAGATTTGGATCTAACTATGGCTACACCTTC
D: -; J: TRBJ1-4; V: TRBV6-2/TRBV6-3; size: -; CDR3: CASSDSRVNEKLFF; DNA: TGTGCCAGCAGTGACAGTCGGGTTAATGAAAAACTGTTTTTT